This T cell receptor (beta chain) was observed in a study of blood T cell repertoires in COVID-19. Study context: Italy, Spain and the United States were the sources of the convalescent and acute COVID-19 samples.

The assay was immunoSEQ multiplex PCR, and TCRdb's table has in-frame clones only and misses some. Counted here are 290,000 or so clones, around 87% occurring once; the ten biggest clones make up approximately 4.3%. Germline CDR1 is MDHEN and CDR2 is SYDVKM. This CDR3 region has 17 residues. Between the trimmed V and J ends, which lost 1 base and 0 bases, there was a span of 12 bases. Participants reported their clinical history, and cohort assignment relied on those reports. This rearrangement joins TRBV28 to TRBJ2-2; tentative D call: TRBD1 (6 bases). The sample consisted of PBMCs or T cells enriched from blood (not recorded which). The origin of this receptor is a woman under 30 with acute COVID-19. CDR3: CASSLYTGLANTGELFF. In DNA form, the CDR3 reads TGTGCCAGCAGTTTATACACAGGGCTAGCGAACACCGGGGAGCTGTTTTTT.